The 30 T cell receptor beta chains below all came from one sample that was sequenced in a study of chemoradiotherapy in HPV16-positive cancers. Method: immunoSEQ multiplex PCR; TCRdb's copy keeps in-frame clones and lacks some. This sample has several thousand clones; 80% to 90% occur once, and the top ten carry around 3.1%. The specimen comprised tumor tissue, sampled from a patient who underwent chemoradiotherapy. These receptor sequences come from a human donor with HPV-associated anogenital cancer.

The chain is built from TRBV4-1 and TRBJ2-1; D unclear. This CDR3 has 15 residues. Deletions cut 4 bases from V and 5 bases from J, with 15 bases between. The germline CDR1 and CDR2 sequences are MGHRA and YSYEKL. The CDR3 sequence is CASSLLSPPHNEQFF. The CDR3 DNA reads TGCGCCAGCAGCCTCCTGTCCCCACCACACAATGAGCAGTTCTTC.

This sequence joins TRBV7-9 and TRBJ1-2, with unresolved D. Trimming shortened V by 5 bases and J by 4 bases, and 14 bases separated the two germline ends. The CDR3 has 14 residues. From germline, CDR1 is SEHNR and CDR2 FQNEAQ (reference sequence). CDR3 DNA sequence: TGTGCCAGCAGCCCCGATGTGGAAACCTATGGCTACACCTTC. The encoded protein is CASSPDVETYGYTF.

This chain joins TRBV19 and TRBJ2-6; unclear D gene. Trimming left V 3 bases short and J 0 bases short, with 6 bases between. The length of the CDR3 is 15 residues. Germline lookup yields CDR1 LNHDA and CDR2 SQIVND (reference sequence). In nucleotides, the CDR3 is TGTGCCAGTAGTATGGGGAACTCTGGGGCCAACGTCCTGACTTTC. Protein product: CASSMGNSGANVLTF.

This clone was picked up one time. The chain carries TRBV7-9 and TRBJ1-4, with 8 positions matching TRBD1. Trimming cost V 6 bases and J 4 bases; bases outside gene matches: 4. The CDR3 sequence is 14 residues long. Germline CDR1 reads SEHNR; CDR2 reads FQNEAQ (reference sequence). The CDR3 sequence is CASSTGQDNEKLFF. CDR3 DNA: TGTGCCAGCAGTACGGGACAGGATAATGAAAAACTGTTTTTT.

This sequence joins TRBV6-1 and TRBJ2-1; TRBD2 matches 7 bases. V dropped 5 bases and J dropped 9; count of bases not matched to a gene: 7. The CDR3 is 13 amino acids. Germline CDR1 reads MNHNS; CDR2 reads SASEGT. The CDR3 here is CASSLAAQGEQFF. The CDR3 region has the DNA TGTGCCAGCAGTCTAGCGGCTCAGGGTGAGCAGTTCTTC.

The chain recombines TRBV5-1 with TRBJ1-2, with 8 nucleotides matching TRBD1. Germline CDR1 is SGHRS and CDR2 is YFSETQ. The CDR3 is made up of 14 amino acids. With V trimmed by 0 bases and J by 5 bases, 3 bases remained unmatched. DNA of the CDR3: TGCGCCAGCAGCTTGGGACAGGGGATATATGGCTACACCTTC. Translation gives CASSLGQGIYGYTF.

The chain has TRBV27 and TRBJ2-3, with D unresolved. Germline V gene lookup returns CDR1 MNHEY and CDR2 SMNVEV (reference sequence). This CDR3 region has 13 residues. V lost 8 bases, J lost 0 bases, and 9 bases lay in between. The CDR3 DNA follows: TGTGCCAGCCGAGAGACTAGCACAGATACGCAGTATTTT. It translates to CASRETSTDTQYF.

The chain carries TRBV9 and TRBJ1-2; a possible D gene is TRBD1 (5 bases). Per germline, CDR1 SGDLS and CDR2 YYNGEE. The CDR3 covers 15 residues. V dropped 0 bases and J dropped 0 bases, with 9 bases sitting between them. The CDR3 sequence: CASSVGGGANYGYTF. The CDR3 region has the DNA TGTGCCAGCAGCGTAGGGGGGGGAGCTAACTATGGCTACACCTTC.

Here the CDR3 reads CASRNRVGDTEAFF. CDR3 coding DNA: TGTGCCAGCAGAAACAGGGTGGGCGACACTGAAGCTTTCTTT. The chain uses TRBV28 and TRBJ1-1; tentative D call: TRBD1 (6 bases). The CDR3 contains 14 residues. Germline CDR1 MDHEN, CDR2 SYDVKM. Trimming shortened V by 6 bases and J by 3 bases, and 14 bases separated the two germline ends. Together with reference TRBV28 and TRBJ1-1, the CDR3 gives the full variable domain: DVKVTQSSRYLVKRTGEKVFLECVQDMDHENMFWYRQDPGLGLRLIYFSYDVKMKEKGDIPEGYSVSREKKERFSLILESASTNQTSMYLCASRNRVGDTEAFFGQGTRLTVV.

This chain links TRBV19 with TRBJ1-5; D gene unclear. The germline CDR1 and CDR2 sequences are LNHDA and SQIVND (reference sequence). V lost 7 bases and J 7 bases, leaving 11 bases between the germline ends. The CDR3 is made up of 12 amino acids. CDR3 sequence reads: CASKRREQPQHF. CDR3 coding DNA: TGTGCCAGTAAGCGGCGCGAGCAGCCCCAGCATTTT.

J is TRBJ2-5 and V is TRBV18, with TRBD1 matching over 9 bases. With V trimmed by 5 bases and J by 5 bases, 9 bases remained unmatched. The germline V gene has CDR1 KGHSH and CDR2 LQKENI. This CDR3 region has 15 residues. The CDR3: CASSGSGQGGETQYF. The CDR3 DNA reads as TGTGCCAGCTCAGGATCGGGACAGGGCGGTGAGACCCAGTACTTC.

This sequence joins TRBV28 and TRBJ2-2; 11 positions match TRBD2. V dropped 3 bases and J dropped 6; count of bases not matched to a gene: 6. The germline V gene has CDR1 MDHEN and CDR2 SYDVKM. The length of the CDR3 is 16 residues. CDR3 nucleotides: TGTGCCAGCAGTTTTTTAGCGGGGGGGCAGCCCGGGGAGCTGTTTTTT. The encoded protein is CASSFLAGGQPGELFF.

This clone occurred a few times. V gene TRBV28 combines with J gene TRBJ1-5; D is possibly TRBD1 (5 bases). Germline CDR1 reads MDHEN; CDR2 reads SYDVKM. V lost 9 bases, J lost 4 bases, and 10 bases lay in between. There are 12 residues in the CDR3. DNA of the CDR3: TGTGCCAGTACGGGGCCAAATCAGCCCCAGCATTTT. It specifies CASTGPNQPQHF.

This clone occurred a few times. This chain joins TRBV27 and TRBJ2-6, with 8 bases that match TRBD1. J lost 3 bases, V lost 5 bases, and 3 bases had no gene match. The germline CDR1 and CDR2 sequences are MNHEY and SMNVEV (reference sequence). The CDR3 contains 15 residues. In nucleotides, the CDR3 is TGTGCCAGCAGTCTAACAGGGGGTGGGGCCAACGTCCTGACTTTC. This sequence encodes CASSLTGGGANVLTF.

This rearrangement joins TRBV5-6 to TRBJ1-5, with TRBD1 as a possible D gene (5 bases). The V end lost 0 bases, the J end lost 2 bases, and 9 bases lay between the germline ends. This CDR3 contains 15 residues. The germline gives CDR1 SGHDT, CDR2 YYEEEE. CDR3 bases: TGTGCCAGCAGCTTGGGCCCGACAGGCAATCAGCCCCAGCATTTT. Translating gives CASSLGPTGNQPQHF.

This chain uses TRBV10-3 with TRBJ1-1; TRBD1 agrees at 9 bases. J lost 7 bases, V lost 4 bases, and 10 bases had no gene match. CDR1 and CDR2 (germline): ENHRY, SYGVKD. This CDR3 has 15 amino acids. CDR3: CAISASRDRVGEAFF. CDR3 DNA: TGTGCCATCAGTGCGTCCCGGGACAGGGTTGGTGAAGCTTTCTTT.

The chain uses TRBV19 and TRBJ1-1, with D unclear. The CDR3 is made up of 13 amino acids. Germline V gives CDR1 LNHDA, CDR2 SQIVND (reference sequence). Trimming removed 7 bases at V and 4 bases at J, with 13 bases between. The CDR3 loop reads CASNKGGGTEAFF. CDR3 bases: TGTGCCAGTAACAAGGGAGGCGGCACTGAAGCTTTCTTT.

The rearrangement joins TRBV6-1 to TRBJ1-5; a possible D gene is TRBD1 (6 bases). This CDR3 spans 15 amino acids. V was cut by 6 bases and J by 1 base, with 13 bases left in between. Germline lookup yields CDR1 MNHNS and CDR2 SASEGT. CDR3 nucleotide sequence: TGTGCCAGCAGCGACCAGGGGATGAGCAATCAGCCCCAGCATTTT. This gives the protein CASSDQGMSNQPQHF.

This chain links TRBV19 with TRBJ1-1; 8 nucleotides match TRBD1. CDR3 length: 19 residues. After removal of 7 bases from V and 1 base from J, the junction contained 20 bases not matched to a gene. Germline CDR1 is LNHDA and CDR2 is SQIVND (reference sequence). The CDR3 DNA is TGTGCCAGTACCACTCAGGGGGCAGGCAGCACAGTCAAGAACACTGAAGCTTTCTTT. Amino acids: CASTTQGAGSTVKNTEAFF.

In its sample, this clone was seen a few times. The rearrangement uses TRBV5-4 and TRBJ2-1; 7 bases are a match to TRBD2. V shed 1 base, J shed 9 bases, and the junction held 10 bases outside the gene matches. Germline V gene data show CDR1 as SGHNT and CDR2 as YYREEE (reference sequence). The CDR3 is made up of 15 amino acids. CDR3 residues: CASSLWGEGFSEQFF. In DNA form, the CDR3 reads TGTGCCAGCAGCTTGTGGGGGGAGGGCTTCAGTGAGCAGTTCTTC.

J is TRBJ1-5 and V is TRBV5-5; TRBD1 might be the D (6 bases). V was trimmed by 4 bases and J by 2 bases, leaving 13 bases between them. The germline V gene encodes CDR1 SGHKS and CDR2 YYEKEE (reference sequence). The CDR3 has 15 residues. CDR3 sequence reads: CASSLGGSGNQPQHF. The CDR3 DNA reads TGTGCCAGCAGCCTAGGGGGGTCCGGCAATCAGCCCCAGCATTTT.

The rearrangement uses TRBV9 and TRBJ1-2; 7 bases line up with TRBD1. V lost 0 bases to trimming and J lost 2 bases; unmatched junction nucleotides: 4. The CDR3 totals 15 residues. Germline CDR1 SGDLS, CDR2 YYNGEE. This CDR3 is CASSVGDSLNYGYTF. The CDR3 region has the DNA TGTGCCAGCAGCGTAGGGGACAGTTTGAACTATGGCTACACCTTC.

The chain links TRBV11-3 to TRBJ2-3; 12 bases are shared with TRBD2. Germline-derived CDR1 and CDR2 are SGHNT and YENEEA. This CDR3 region has 16 residues. Trimming cost V 3 bases and J 5 bases; bases outside gene matches: 6. CDR3 bases: TGTGCCAGCAGCTTCTCTAGCGGGGGGGCAAGAGATACGCAGTATTTT. This codes for CASSFSSGGARDTQYF.

The V gene is TRBV11-3, the J gene TRBJ2-1; TRBD2 matches 8 bases. Germline assignment: CDR1 SGHNT and CDR2 YENEEA. The V gene end was trimmed by 4 bases and the J gene end by 3 bases; junction bases not matched to a gene: 5. The CDR3 spans 15 residues. The DNA of the CDR3 is TGTGCCAGCAGCTCGGGACTAGAGAGCTACAATGAGCAGTTCTTC. The encoded protein is CASSSGLESYNEQFF.

The J gene is TRBJ2-7, the V gene TRBV18; no reliable D call. This CDR3 comprises 11 residues. Trimming removed 5 bases from V and 3 bases from J, with 5 bases in between. CDR1 and CDR2 (germline): KGHSH, LQKENI. The DNA for the CDR3 is TGTGCCAGCTCATCGCGCTACGAGCAGTACTTC. Its translation is CASSSRYEQYF.

This rearrangement joins TRBV7-9 to TRBJ2-1; the match to TRBD2 covers 8 bases. The CDR3 is 16 residues long. The ends lost 7 bases at V and 5 bases at J; junction bases unmatched: 13. Per the germline V gene, CDR1 is SEHNR and CDR2 is FQNEAQ (reference sequence). The CDR3 sequence: CASNLGLSGTHNEQFF. The CDR3 nucleotides read TGTGCCAGCAACTTGGGGCTTAGCGGGACCCACAATGAGCAGTTCTTC.

This sequence joins TRBV30 and TRBJ2-6; no definite D call. Trimming removed 2 bases from V and 0 bases from J, with 11 bases in between. Looked up from germline, CDR1 is GTSNPN and CDR2 is SVGIG (reference sequence). The CDR3 length is 16 residues. The DNA of the CDR3 is TGTGCCTGGAGTCCCCCTGCCCTCTCTGGGGCCAACGTCCTGACTTTC. Encoded protein: CAWSPPALSGANVLTF.

J is TRBJ1-5 and V is TRBV5-3; 9 nucleotides agree with TRBD1. TRBV5-3 is filed as an ORF, its function uncertain. The V gene end was trimmed by 3 bases and the J gene end by 5 bases; junction bases not matched to a gene: 9. CDR3 size: 16 residues. The CDR3 DNA reads as TGTGCCAGAAGCTCGTCCCGGGACAGGGCCGATCAGCCCCAGCATTTT. Translation: CARSSSRDRADQPQHF.

This sequence joins TRBV7-6 and TRBJ2-1, with 9 bases identical to TRBD2. The CDR3 is 16 amino acids. Germline V gene sequence: CDR1 SGHVS, CDR2 FNYEAQ. With V trimmed by 2 bases and J by 16 bases, 18 bases remained unmatched. CDR3 loop: CASSLSVMGLAAILFF. CDR3 coding DNA: TGTGCCAGCAGCTTATCGGTCATGGGACTAGCAGCCATACTCTTCTTC.

This clone was observed a handful of times. The J gene is TRBJ2-1, the V gene TRBV6-1; 10 bases fit TRBD1. The CDR3 has 15 amino acids. Germline values: CDR1 MNHNS, CDR2 SASEGT. The J segment lost 8 bases and the V segment lost 9 bases, leaving 13 bases of the junction unmatched. For the CDR3, the DNA is TGTGCCAGTGACGTTTACGGGACAGGGGTTGATGAGCAGTTCTTC. It is translated as CASDVYGTGVDEQFF.